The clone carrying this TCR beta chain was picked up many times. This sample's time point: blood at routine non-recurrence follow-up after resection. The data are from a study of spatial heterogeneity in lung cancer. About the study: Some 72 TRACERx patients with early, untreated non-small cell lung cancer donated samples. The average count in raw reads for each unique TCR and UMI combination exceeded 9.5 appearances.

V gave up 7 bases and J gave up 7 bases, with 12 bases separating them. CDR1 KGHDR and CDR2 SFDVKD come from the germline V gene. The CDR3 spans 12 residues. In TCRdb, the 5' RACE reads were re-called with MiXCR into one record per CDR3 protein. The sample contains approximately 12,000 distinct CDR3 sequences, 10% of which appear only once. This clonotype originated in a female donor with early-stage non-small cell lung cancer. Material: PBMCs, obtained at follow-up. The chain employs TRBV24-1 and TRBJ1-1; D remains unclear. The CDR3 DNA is TGTGCCACCAGGGCGAGACGAGGTGAAGCTTTCTTT. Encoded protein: CATRARRGEAFF.